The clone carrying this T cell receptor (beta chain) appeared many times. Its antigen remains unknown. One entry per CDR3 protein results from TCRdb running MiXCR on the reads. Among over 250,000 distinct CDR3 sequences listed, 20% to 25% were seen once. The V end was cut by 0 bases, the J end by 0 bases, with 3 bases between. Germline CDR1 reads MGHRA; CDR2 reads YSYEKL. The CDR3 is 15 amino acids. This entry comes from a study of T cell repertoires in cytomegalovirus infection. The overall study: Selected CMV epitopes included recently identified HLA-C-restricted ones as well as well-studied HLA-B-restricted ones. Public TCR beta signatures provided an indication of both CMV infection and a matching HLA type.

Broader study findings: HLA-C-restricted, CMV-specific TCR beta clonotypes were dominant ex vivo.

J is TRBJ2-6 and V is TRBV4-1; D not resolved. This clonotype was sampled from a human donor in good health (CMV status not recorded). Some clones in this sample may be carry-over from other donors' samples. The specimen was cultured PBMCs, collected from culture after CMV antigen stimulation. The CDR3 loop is CASSQDNSGANVLTF. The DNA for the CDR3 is TGCGCCAGCAGCCAAGATAACTCTGGGGCCAACGTCCTGACTTTC.